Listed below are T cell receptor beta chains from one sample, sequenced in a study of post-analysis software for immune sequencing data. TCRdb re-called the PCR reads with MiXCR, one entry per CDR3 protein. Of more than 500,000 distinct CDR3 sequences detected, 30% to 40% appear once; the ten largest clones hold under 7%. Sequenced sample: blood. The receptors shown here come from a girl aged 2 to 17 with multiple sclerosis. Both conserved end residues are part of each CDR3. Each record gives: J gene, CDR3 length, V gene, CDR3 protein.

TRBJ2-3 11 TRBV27 CASRQGGTQYF
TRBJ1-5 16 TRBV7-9 CASSKRGGGGNQPQHF
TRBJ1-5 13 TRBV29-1 CSVRGASNQPQHF
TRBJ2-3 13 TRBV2 CASSASDVDTQYF
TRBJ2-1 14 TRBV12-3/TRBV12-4 CASSLKQGSNEQFF
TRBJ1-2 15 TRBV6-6 CASSTSNGGRDGYTF
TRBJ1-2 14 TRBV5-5 CASSLGPANYGYTF
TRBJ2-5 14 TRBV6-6 CASSYSDPLETQYF
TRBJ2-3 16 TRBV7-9 CASSLRSWTGTGTQYF
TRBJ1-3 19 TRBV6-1 CASSEGWWTEGFSGNTIYF
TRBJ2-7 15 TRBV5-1 CASSPTGTGTYEQYF
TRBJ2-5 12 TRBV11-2 CASSAVTETQYF
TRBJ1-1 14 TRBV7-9 CASSLLRGITEAFF
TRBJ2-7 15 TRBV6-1 CASSPSVGIGYEQYF
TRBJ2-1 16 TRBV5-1 CASSLGGTTAYNEQFF
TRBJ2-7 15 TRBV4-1 CASSHGGIGSYEQYF
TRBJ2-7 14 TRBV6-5 CASSYDSSPYEQYF
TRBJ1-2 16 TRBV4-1 CASSQVDPGRGYGYTF
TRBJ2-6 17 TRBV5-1 CASSLAGRVSGANVLTF
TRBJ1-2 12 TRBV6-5 CASMRGKEGYTF
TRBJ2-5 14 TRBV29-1 CSVWDRSSEETQYF
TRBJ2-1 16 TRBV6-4 CASSDSRRSSKNEQFF
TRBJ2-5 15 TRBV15 CATSRERTDLETQYF
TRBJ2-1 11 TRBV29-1 CSVRQGYEQFF
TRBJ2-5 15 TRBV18 CASAMVAGPQETQYF
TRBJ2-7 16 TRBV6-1 CASSETAGGFLGEQYF